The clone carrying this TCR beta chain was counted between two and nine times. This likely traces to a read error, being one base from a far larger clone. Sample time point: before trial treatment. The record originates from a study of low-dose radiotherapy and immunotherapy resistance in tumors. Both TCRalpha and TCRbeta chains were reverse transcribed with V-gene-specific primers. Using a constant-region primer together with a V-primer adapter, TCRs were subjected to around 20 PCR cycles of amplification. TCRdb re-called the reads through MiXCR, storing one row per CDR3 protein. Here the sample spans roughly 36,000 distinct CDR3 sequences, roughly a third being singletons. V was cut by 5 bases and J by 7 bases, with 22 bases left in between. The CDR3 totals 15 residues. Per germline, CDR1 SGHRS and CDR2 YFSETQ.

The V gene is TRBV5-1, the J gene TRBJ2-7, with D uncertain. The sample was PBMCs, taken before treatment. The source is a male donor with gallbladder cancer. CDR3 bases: TGCGCCAGCAGGAAGGATCTCGTAAACCACAATGAGCAGTACTTC. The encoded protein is CASRKDLVNHNEQYF.